This T cell receptor (beta chain) was documented in a study of T-cell memory formation after mild COVID-19. Overall study context: TCR clusters showed largely donor specificity.

TCRdb re-analysed the 5' RACE reads in MiXCR, keeping a single row per CDR3 protein. The sample lists 300,000 to 400,000 distinct CDR3 sequences, around 15% occurring once. In this sample, this clonotype turned up a few times. Germline trimming cut 4 bases from V and 4 bases from J; bases unmatched to any gene: 6. This CDR3 has 15 amino acids. Germline V gives CDR1 MNHEY, CDR2 SVGEGT. The chain couples TRBV6-2 or TRBV6-3 to TRBJ2-7; 11 bases align to TRBD2. Sequencing was done on a sample of PBMCs or a T cell subset sorted from them (not recorded which). This sequence originates from a man younger than 35 who had mild COVID-19 (a few samples of this study predate the infection). Cell type and time point are not known. The chain's CDR3 is CASSSETSGVYEQYF. In nucleotides, the CDR3 is TGTGCCAGCAGTTCAGAGACTAGCGGGGTGTACGAGCAGTACTTC.